The 4 T cell receptor beta chains reported below all come from one sample, sequenced in a study of control samples from healthy donors and cancer patients. Measured with immunoSEQ multiplex PCR; TCRdb has only the in-frame clones, and not every one. The repertoire holds some 150,000 clones, with about nine tenths as singletons. Sequenced input: blood. Source of these receptors: a young woman in good health.

The chain combines TRBV15 with TRBJ2-7; unclear D gene. Between the trimmed V and J ends, which lost 0 bases and 2 bases, there was a span of 8 bases. CDR3 size: 14 residues. The germline gives CDR1 LNHNV, CDR2 YYDKDF (reference sequence). In DNA form, the CDR3 reads TGTGCCACCAGCAGAGATTCGGCGGCCTACGAGCAGTACTTC. Its protein product is CATSRDSAAYEQYF.

The chain joins TRBV2 to TRBJ1-6, with D uncertain. Germline assignment: CDR1 SNHLY and CDR2 FYNNEI. The CDR3 totals 16 residues. Trimming removed 7 bases from V and 0 bases from J, with 13 bases in between. The CDR3 is CASILYGSSYNSPLHF. CDR3 DNA sequence: TGTGCCAGCATCCTTTATGGGAGCTCCTATAATTCACCCCTCCACTTT.

This chain joins TRBV5-1 and TRBJ1-2, with 10 bases lining up with TRBD1. Germline V lookup: CDR1 SGHRS, CDR2 YFSETQ. The V and J ends lost 3 bases and 3 bases, in that order; junction bases with no gene match: 8. The CDR3 length is 16 residues. CDR3 in DNA: TGCGCCAGCAGCTCGCGACAGGGGGCAAGAGACTATGGCTACACCTTC. Protein sequence: CASSSRQGARDYGYTF.

This chain uses TRBV11-3 with TRBJ1-1; 9 bases are shared with TRBD1. Trimming took 6 bases from V and 2 from J; bases not matched to a gene: 4. Germline V gives CDR1 SGHNT, CDR2 YENEEA. There are 14 residues in the CDR3. CDR3 DNA: TGTGCCAGCAGACGGGACAGGGAAAACACTGAAGCTTTCTTT. Translation: CASRRDRENTEAFF.